This paragraph reports one T cell receptor (beta chain). Sequenced by immunoSEQ multiplex PCR; TCRdb stores in-frame clones only, minus some. The table shows around 2.5 million clones, with roughly 93% occurring only once. This specimen comes from a study of shared clonotypes between healthy human individuals. Trimming removed 4 bases from V and 5 bases from J; junction bases left unmatched: 4. Germline loops: CDR1 SGHTA, CDR2 FQGTGA. This CDR3 has 15 residues. The chain joins TRBV7-3 to TRBJ2-1; 11 bases are shared with TRBD2. The TCR was taken from a man aged 18 to 30 in good health. Some clones in this sample may be carry-over from other donors' samples. The sequencing input was naive CD4+ T cells from PBMCs. The subset here: CD45RA+ positively selected. The CDR3 DNA follows: TGTGCCAGCAGCTCAACTAGCGGGAGTAACAATGAGCAGTTCTTC. Protein product: CASSSTSGSNNEQFF.